Listed below are T cell receptor beta chains from one sample, sequenced in a study of blood T cell repertoires in COVID-19. Produced via immunoSEQ multiplex PCR; TCRdb's table is partial and in-frame only. The table has roughly 90,000 clones, roughly nine tenths seen once. The sequencing input was peripheral blood. Receptor source: a human donor with active COVID-19. The donor label of this sample is uncertain. CDR3s include the opening cysteine and the closing phenylalanine or tryptophan. D genes are given only for firm matches. Clone size, where shown, is once, few, many, or a class for clones that have expanded.

V	D	J	size	DNA	CDR3
TRBV29-1	-	TRBJ2-7	-	TGCAGCGCCGAACCCCCAGGGGGTCGGGGGGAGCAGTACTTC	CSAEPPGGRGEQYF
TRBV5-1	TRBD1	TRBJ2-3	once	TGCGCCAGCAGCTTGACCGGGACAGGGGGCGCAGATACGCAGTATTTT	CASSLTGTGGADTQYF
TRBV7-9	TRBD1	TRBJ2-1	once	TGTGCCAGCAGCAAACCGGGACAGGGTTTGAATGAGCAGTTCTTC	CASSKPGQGLNEQFF
TRBV5-5	TRBD1	TRBJ1-1	-	TGTGCCAGCAGCTTAAGCCCAGGACAGGGTATGAACACTGAAGCTTTCTTT	CASSLSPGQGMNTEAFF
TRBV5-1	-	TRBJ1-5	-	TGCGCCAGCAGCTTGGGAGAAAGGGGTCAGCCCCAGCATTTT	CASSLGERGQPQHF
TRBV4-3	TRBD1	TRBJ2-6	-	TGCGCCAGCAGCCAGGAACCCGACAGGGGGGGGCCACTCTCTGGGGCCAACGTCCTGACTTTC	CASSQEPDRGGPLSGANVLTF
TRBV9	-	TRBJ2-1	-	TGTGCCAGCAGCGTAGATAGCGTCTCCTACAATGAGCAGTTCTTC	CASSVDSVSYNEQFF
TRBV19	TRBD1	TRBJ1-6	-	TGTGCCAGTAGTATTCTCCAGACAGGGTTTAATTCACCCCTCCACTTT	CASSILQTGFNSPLHF
TRBV28	-	TRBJ1-2	once	TGTGCCAGCATTGGGGTAGGGGAAGGCTACACCTTC	CASIGVGEGYTF
TRBV6-5	TRBD1	TRBJ1-5	once	TGTGCCAGCAGGAAGACAGGGGCCATAAATCAGCCCCAGCATTTT	CASRKTGAINQPQHF
TRBV19	TRBD2	TRBJ2-7	-	TGTGCCAGTAGTCCTCGACTAGCGGGGGGCCACTTCTACGAGCAGTACTTC	CASSPRLAGGHFYEQYF
TRBV18	-	TRBJ1-5	-	TGTGCCAGCTCACCACCGGGTGGGGGGGCGGCGAATCAGCCCCAGCATTTT	CASSPPGGGAANQPQHF
TRBV19	-	TRBJ1-4	-	TGTGCCAGTAGTAAGGACAGCGGGGGAACTAATGAAAAACTGTTTTTT	CASSKDSGGTNEKLFF
TRBV7-2	-	TRBJ2-5	medium-sized	TGTGCCAGCAGCTTAGGGGGGGGCAGGGTGGAGACCCAGTACTTC	CASSLGGGRVETQYF
TRBV2	TRBD2	TRBJ2-1	-	TGTGCCAGCAGTGCGGGGGGACTAGACGAGCGCTCCTACAATGAGCAGTTCTTC	CASSAGGLDERSYNEQFF